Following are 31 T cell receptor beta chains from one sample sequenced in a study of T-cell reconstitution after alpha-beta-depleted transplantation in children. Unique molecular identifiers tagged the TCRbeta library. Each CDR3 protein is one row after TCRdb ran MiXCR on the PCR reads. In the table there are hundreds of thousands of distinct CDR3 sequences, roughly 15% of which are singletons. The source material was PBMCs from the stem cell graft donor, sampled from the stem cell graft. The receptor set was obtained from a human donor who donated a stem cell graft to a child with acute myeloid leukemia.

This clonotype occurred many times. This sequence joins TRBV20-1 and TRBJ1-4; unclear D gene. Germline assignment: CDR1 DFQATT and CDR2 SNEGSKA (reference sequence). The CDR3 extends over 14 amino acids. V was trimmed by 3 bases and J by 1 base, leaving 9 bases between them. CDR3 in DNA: TGCAGTGCTAGGGCAGGTCAAACTAATGAAAAACTGTTTTTT. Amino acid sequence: CSARAGQTNEKLFF.

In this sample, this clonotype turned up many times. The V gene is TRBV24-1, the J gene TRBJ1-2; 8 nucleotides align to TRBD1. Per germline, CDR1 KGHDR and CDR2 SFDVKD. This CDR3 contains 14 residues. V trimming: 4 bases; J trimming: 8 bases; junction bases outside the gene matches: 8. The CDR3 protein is CATSDWDRQSGYTF. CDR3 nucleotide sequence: TGTGCCACCAGTGACTGGGACAGGCAATCGGGCTACACCTTC.

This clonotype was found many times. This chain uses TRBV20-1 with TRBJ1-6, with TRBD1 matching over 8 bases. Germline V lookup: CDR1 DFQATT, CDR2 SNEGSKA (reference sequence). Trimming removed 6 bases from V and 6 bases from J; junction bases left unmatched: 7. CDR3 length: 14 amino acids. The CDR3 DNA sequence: TGCAGTGCGGGGGACAGGCCGGGTAATTCACCCCTCCACTTT. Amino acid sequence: CSAGDRPGNSPLHF.

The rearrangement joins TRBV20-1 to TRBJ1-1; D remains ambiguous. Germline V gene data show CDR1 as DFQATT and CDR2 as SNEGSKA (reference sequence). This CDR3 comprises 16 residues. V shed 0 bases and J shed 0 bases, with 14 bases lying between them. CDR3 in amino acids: CSARDYDGIMNTEAFF. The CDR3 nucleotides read TGCAGTGCTAGAGATTACGACGGAATTATGAACACTGAAGCTTTCTTT.

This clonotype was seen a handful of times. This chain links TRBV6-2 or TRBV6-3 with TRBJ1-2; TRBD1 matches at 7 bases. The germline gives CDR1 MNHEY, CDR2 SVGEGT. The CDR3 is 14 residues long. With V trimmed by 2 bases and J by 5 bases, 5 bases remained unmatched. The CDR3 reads CASSYPRQGYGYTF. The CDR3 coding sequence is TGTGCCAGCAGTTACCCTCGACAGGGATATGGCTACACCTTC.

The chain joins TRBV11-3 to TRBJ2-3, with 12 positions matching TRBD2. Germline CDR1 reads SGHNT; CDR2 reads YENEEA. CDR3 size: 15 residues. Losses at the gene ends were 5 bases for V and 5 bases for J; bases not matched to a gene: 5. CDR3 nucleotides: TGTGCCAGCAGCCCAGGACTAGCGGGGATAGATACGCAGTATTTT. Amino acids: CASSPGLAGIDTQYF.

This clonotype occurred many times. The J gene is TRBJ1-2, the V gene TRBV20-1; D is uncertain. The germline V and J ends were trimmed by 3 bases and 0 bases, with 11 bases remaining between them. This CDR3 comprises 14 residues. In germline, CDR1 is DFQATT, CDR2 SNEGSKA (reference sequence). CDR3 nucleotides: TGCAGTGCTAGTCCCCGGGTGGCTAACTATGGCTACACCTTC. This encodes CSASPRVANYGYTF.

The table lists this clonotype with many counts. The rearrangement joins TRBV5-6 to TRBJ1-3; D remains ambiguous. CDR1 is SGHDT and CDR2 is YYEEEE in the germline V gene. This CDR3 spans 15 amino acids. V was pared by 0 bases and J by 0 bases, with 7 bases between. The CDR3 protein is CASSLVDVSGNTIYF. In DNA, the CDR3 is TGTGCCAGCAGCTTGGTAGACGTCTCTGGAAACACCATATATTTT.

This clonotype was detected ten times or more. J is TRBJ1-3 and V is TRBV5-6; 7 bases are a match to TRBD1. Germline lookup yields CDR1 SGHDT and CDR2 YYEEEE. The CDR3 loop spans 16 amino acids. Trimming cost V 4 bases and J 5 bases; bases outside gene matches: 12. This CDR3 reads CASSLIDREARNTIYF. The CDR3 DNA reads TGTGCCAGCAGCCTGATCGACAGGGAAGCTAGAAACACCATATATTTT.

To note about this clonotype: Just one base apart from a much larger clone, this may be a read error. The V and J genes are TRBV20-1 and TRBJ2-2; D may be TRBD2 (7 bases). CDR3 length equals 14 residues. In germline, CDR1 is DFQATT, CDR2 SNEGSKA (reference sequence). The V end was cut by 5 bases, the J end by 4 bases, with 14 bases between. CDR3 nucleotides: TGCAGTGCTCTCCGGGGGGCGATCACCGGGGAGCTGTTTTTT. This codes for CSALRGAITGELFF.

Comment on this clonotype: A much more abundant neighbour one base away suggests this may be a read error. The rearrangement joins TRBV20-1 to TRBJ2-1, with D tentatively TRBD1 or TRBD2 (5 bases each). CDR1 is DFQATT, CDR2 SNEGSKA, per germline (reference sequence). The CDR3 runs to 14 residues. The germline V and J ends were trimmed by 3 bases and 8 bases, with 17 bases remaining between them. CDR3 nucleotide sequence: TGCAGTGCTAGGGGCAGGGTCGGTAGCGATGAGCAGTTCTTC. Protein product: CSARGRVGSDEQFF.

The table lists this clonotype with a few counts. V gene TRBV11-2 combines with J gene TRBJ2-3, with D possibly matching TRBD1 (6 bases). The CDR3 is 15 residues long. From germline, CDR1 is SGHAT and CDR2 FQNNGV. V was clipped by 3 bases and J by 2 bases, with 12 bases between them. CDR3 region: CASSLWTVNTDTQYF. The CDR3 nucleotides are TGTGCCAGCAGCTTGTGGACAGTGAACACAGATACGCAGTATTTT.

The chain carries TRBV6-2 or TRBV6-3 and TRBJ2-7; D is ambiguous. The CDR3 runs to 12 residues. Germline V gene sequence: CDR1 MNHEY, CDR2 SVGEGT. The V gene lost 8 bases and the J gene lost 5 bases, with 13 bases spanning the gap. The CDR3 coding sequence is TGTGCCAGCGGACGGGTCTGGAACGAGCAGTACTTC. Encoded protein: CASGRVWNEQYF.

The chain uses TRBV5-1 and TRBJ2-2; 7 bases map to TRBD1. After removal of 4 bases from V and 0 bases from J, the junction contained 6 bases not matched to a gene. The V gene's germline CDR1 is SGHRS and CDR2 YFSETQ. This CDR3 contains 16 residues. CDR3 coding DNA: TGCGCCAGCAGCCCGTGGGACAGAGCGAACACCGGGGAGCTGTTTTTT. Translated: CASSPWDRANTGELFF.

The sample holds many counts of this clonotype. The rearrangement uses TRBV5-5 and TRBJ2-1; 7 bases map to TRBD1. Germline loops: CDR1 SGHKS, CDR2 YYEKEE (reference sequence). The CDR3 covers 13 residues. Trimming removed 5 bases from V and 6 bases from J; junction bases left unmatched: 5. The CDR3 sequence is CASRQGQSNEQFF. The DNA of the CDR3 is TGTGCCAGCAGACAGGGACAGTCCAATGAGCAGTTCTTC. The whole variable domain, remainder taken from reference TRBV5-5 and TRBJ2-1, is DAGVTQSPTHLIKTRGQQVTLRCSPISGHKSVSWYQQVLGQGPQFIFQYYEKEERGRGNFPDRFSARQFPNYSSELNVNALLLGDSALYLCASRQGQSNEQFFGPGTRLTVL.

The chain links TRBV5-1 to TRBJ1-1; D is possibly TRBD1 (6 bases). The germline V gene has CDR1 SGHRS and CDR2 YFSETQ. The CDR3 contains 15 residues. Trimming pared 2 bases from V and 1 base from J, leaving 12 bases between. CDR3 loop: CASSFGRTENTEAFF. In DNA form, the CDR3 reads TGCGCCAGCAGCTTTGGACGGACAGAGAACACTGAAGCTTTCTTT.

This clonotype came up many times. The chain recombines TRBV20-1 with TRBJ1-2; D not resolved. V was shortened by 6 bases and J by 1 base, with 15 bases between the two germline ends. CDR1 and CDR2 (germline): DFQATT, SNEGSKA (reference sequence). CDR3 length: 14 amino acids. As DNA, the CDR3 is TGCAGTGCCCATTCGACGGACTATAACTATGGCTACACCTTC. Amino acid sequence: CSAHSTDYNYGYTF.

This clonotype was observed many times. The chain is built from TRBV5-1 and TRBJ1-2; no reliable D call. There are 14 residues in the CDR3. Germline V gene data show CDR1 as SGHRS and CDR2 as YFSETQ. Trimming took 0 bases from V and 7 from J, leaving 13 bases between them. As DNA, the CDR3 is TGCGCCAGCAGCTTGGACGACATCACGGGTGGCTACACCTTC. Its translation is CASSLDDITGGYTF.

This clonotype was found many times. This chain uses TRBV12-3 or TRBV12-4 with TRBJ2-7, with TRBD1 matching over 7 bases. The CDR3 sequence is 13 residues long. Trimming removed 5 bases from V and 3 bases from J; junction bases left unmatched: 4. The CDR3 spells CASSEGQLYEQYF. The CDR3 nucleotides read TGTGCCAGCAGTGAGGGACAGCTCTACGAGCAGTACTTC.

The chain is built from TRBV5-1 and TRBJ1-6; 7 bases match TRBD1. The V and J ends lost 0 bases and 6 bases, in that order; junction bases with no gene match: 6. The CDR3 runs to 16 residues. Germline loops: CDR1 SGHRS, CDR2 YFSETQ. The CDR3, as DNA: TGCGCCAGCAGCTTGGTGTACAGGGGCTCTAATTCACCCCTCCACTTT. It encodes CASSLVYRGSNSPLHF.

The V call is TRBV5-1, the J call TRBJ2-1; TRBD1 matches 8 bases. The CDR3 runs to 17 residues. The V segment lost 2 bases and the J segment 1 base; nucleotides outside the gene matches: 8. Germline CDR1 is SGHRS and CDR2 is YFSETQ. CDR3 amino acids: CASSLGDRGLSYNEQFF. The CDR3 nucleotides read TGCGCCAGCAGCTTAGGAGACAGGGGCCTGTCCTACAATGAGCAGTTCTTC.

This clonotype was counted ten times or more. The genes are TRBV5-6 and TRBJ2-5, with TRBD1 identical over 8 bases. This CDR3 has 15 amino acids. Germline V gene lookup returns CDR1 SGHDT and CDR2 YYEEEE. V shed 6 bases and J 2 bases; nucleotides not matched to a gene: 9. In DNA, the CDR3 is TGTGCCAGCAACTTACCCAGACAGGGGCAAGAGACCCAGTACTTC. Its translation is CASNLPRQGQETQYF.

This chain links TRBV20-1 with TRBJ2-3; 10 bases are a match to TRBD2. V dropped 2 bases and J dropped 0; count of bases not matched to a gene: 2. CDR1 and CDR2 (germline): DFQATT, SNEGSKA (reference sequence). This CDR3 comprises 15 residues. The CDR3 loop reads CSARRAGGSTDTQYF. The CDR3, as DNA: TGCAGTGCTAGACGAGCGGGGGGGAGCACAGATACGCAGTATTTT.

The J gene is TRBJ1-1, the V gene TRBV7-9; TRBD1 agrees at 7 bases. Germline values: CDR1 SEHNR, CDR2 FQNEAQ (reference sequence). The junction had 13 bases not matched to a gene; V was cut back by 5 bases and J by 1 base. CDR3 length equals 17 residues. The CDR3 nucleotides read TGTGCCAGCAGCCCGTGGGGACAGCCCTTAACGAACACTGAAGCTTTCTTT. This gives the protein CASSPWGQPLTNTEAFF.

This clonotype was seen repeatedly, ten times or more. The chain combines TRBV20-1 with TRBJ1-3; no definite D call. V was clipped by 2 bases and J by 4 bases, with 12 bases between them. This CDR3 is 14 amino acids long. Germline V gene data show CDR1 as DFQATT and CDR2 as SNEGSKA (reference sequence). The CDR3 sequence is CSARPSPAGNTIYF. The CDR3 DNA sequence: TGCAGTGCTAGACCGTCACCCGCCGGAAACACCATATATTTT.

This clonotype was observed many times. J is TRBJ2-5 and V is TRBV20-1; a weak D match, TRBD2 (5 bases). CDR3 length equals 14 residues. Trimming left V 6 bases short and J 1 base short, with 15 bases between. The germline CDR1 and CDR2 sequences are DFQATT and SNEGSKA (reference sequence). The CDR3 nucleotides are TGCAGTGCCCCCCCGGGGAATCTCCAAGAGACCCAGTACTTC. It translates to CSAPPGNLQETQYF.

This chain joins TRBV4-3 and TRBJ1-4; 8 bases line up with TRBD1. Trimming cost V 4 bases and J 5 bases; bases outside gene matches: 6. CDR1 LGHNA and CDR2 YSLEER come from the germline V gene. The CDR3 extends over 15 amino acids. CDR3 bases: TGCGCCAGCAGCCTTCGGACAGGGAACAATGAAAAACTGTTTTTT. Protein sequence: CASSLRTGNNEKLFF.

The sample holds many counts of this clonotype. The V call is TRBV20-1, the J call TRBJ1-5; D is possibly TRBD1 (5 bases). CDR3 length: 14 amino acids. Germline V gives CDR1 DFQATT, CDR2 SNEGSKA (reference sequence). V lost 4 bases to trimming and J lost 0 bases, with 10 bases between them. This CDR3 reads CSANRGGSNQPQHF. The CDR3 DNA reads TGCAGTGCTAATAGGGGAGGTAGCAATCAGCCCCAGCATTTT.

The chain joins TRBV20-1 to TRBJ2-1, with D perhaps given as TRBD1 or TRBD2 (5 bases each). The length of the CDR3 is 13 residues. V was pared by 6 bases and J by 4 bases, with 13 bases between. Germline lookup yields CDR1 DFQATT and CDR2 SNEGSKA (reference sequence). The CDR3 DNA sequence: TGCAGTGCCATCCTCGGGGCTTACAATGAGCAGTTCTTC. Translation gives CSAILGAYNEQFF.

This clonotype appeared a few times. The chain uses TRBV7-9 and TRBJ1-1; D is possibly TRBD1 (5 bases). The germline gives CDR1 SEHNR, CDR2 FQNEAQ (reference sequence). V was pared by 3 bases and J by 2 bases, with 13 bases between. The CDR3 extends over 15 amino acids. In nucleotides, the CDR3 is TGTGCCAGCAGCTTTACGGGAGGGGACAACACTGAAGCTTTCTTT. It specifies CASSFTGGDNTEAFF. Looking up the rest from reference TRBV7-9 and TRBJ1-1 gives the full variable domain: DTGVSQNPRHKITKRGQNVTFRCDPISEHNRLYWYRQTLGQGPEFLTYFQNEAQLEKSRLLSDRFSAERPKGSFSTLEIQRTEQGDSAMYLCASSFTGGDNTEAFFGQGTRLTVV.

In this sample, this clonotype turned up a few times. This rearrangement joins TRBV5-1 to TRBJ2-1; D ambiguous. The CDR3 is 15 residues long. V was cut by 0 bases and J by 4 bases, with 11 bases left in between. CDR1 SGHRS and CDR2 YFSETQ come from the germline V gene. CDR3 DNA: TGCGCCAGCAGCTTGGACGGCCAAACATACAATGAGCAGTTCTTC. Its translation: CASSLDGQTYNEQFF.